These T cell receptor beta chains were read from a single sample in a study of CD8+ T cells in alopecia areata. Measured with immunoSEQ multiplex PCR; TCRdb has only the in-frame clones, and not every one. The top ten hold roughly 17% of the sample, which has tens of thousands of clones, approximately 70% seen once. The sample in question was CD8+ T cells sorted from blood, obtained at approximately week 42, from a patient treated with tofacitinib. The receptors originated from a human donor with alopecia areata. CDR3s include the opening cysteine and the closing phenylalanine or tryptophan. A D gene is named only where the DNA matches it firmly. The size field is filled for only some rows; it gives once, few, many or a size class.

cdr3_length j_call d_call v_call clone_size cdr3_aa cdr3_nt
16 TRBJ2-3 TRBD2 TRBV14 - CASSAPGTSITDTQYF TGTGCCAGCAGCGCTCCCGGGACTAGCATAACAGATACGCAGTATTTT
12 TRBJ1-1 - TRBV5-6 - CASSLMDSEAFF TGTGCCAGCAGCTTGATGGACAGTGAAGCTTTCTTT
15 TRBJ1-2 - TRBV4-3 - CASSQDRISNYGYTF TGCGCCAGCAGCCAAGATCGCATCAGTAACTATGGCTACACCTTC
12 TRBJ2-7 - TRBV4-3 - CASSQVTYEQYF TGCGCCAGCAGCCAAGTTACGTACGAGCAGTACTTC
14 TRBJ1-2 - TRBV5-6 few CASSLVTANYGYTF TGTGCCAGCAGCTTGGTGACAGCTAACTATGGCTACACCTTC
13 TRBJ1-2 - TRBV7-9 few CASSSDDRAGYTF TGTGCCAGCAGCTCAGATGACCGCGCCGGCTACACCTTC
13 TRBJ1-2 TRBD1 TRBV30 - CAWRPDRGQGYTF TGTGCCTGGAGGCCCGACAGGGGGCAAGGCTACACCTTC
12 TRBJ1-2 TRBD1 TRBV29-1 few CSVDRTGDGYTF TGCAGCGTTGACAGGACAGGGGACGGCTACACCTTC
13 TRBJ1-1 TRBD1 TRBV30 - CAWSRTGGTEAFF TGTGCCTGGAGTAGGACAGGGGGCACTGAAGCTTTCTTT
16 TRBJ2-2 - TRBV4-3 few CASSPTYPGRTGELFF TGCGCCAGCAGCCCCACCTACCCGGGGAGGACCGGGGAGCTGTTTTTT
14 TRBJ2-7 - TRBV19 - CASSRWRRPYEQYF TGTGCCAGTAGTAGGTGGCGCCGCCCCTACGAGCAGTACTTC
15 TRBJ2-7 TRBD2 TRBV4-2 - CASSQIGTRSDEQYF TGTGCCAGCAGCCAAATAGGGACTAGGTCGGACGAGCAGTACTTC
17 TRBJ2-6 TRBD1 TRBV15 few CATSRDIDRAGANVLTF TGTGCCACCAGCAGAGATATCGACAGGGCTGGGGCCAACGTCCTGACTTTC
16 TRBJ2-7 TRBD2 TRBV4-3 few CASSQETSGVPYEQYF TGCGCCAGCAGCCAAGAGACTAGCGGGGTACCCTACGAGCAGTACTTC
14 TRBJ1-1 - TRBV5-1 - CASRAGILNTEAFF TGCGCCAGCAGGGCCGGGATCCTCAACACTGAAGCTTTCTTT
14 TRBJ2-7 - TRBV7-6 - CASSPIDSAYEQYF TGTGCCAGCAGCCCCATCGACTCCGCCTACGAGCAGTACTTC
15 TRBJ1-4 - TRBV5-1 - CASSPEVATNEKLFF TGCGCCAGCAGCCCCGAGGTTGCAACTAATGAAAAACTGTTTTTT
12 TRBJ1-4 - TRBV30 - CAWSPGREKLFF TGTGCCTGGTCACCTGGGAGGGAAAAACTGTTTTTT
12 TRBJ2-1 - TRBV7-9 - CASSQTDNEQFF TGTGCCAGCAGTCAGACAGACAATGAGCAGTTCTTC
15 TRBJ2-2 - TRBV6-1 - CASRKGGADTGELFF TGTGCCAGCAGAAAGGGGGGGGCCGACACCGGGGAGCTGTTTTTT
17 TRBJ2-1 - TRBV4-3 once CASSQDRLEAPYNEQFF TGCGCCAGCAGCCAAGACCGACTAGAGGCCCCATACAATGAGCAGTTCTTC
14 TRBJ1-1 - TRBV7-9 - CASSSGQGNTEAFF TGTGCCAGCAGCTCGGGACAAGGGAACACTGAAGCTTTCTTT
12 TRBJ2-5 TRBD1 TRBV29-1 - CSVETGVETQYF TGCAGCGTTGAGACAGGGGTAGAGACCCAGTACTTC
15 TRBJ1-4 - TRBV11-2 - CASSLAGRSNEKLFF TGTGCCAGCAGCTTAGCGGGGAGGTCGAATGAAAAACTGTTTTTT
12 TRBJ1-1 TRBD1 TRBV30 - CACGQGNTEAFF TGTGCCTGCGGACAGGGGAACACTGAAGCTTTCTTT
14 TRBJ2-1 - TRBV4-3 - CASSQVRLNNEQFF TGCGCCAGCAGCCAAGTTCGGCTAAACAATGAGCAGTTCTTC
10 TRBJ2-5 - TRBV30 - CACGKGTQYF TGTGCCTGCGGGAAGGGGACCCAGTACTTC
14 TRBJ2-1 TRBD1 TRBV4-1 - CASSQQDRDNEQFF TGCGCCAGCAGCCAGCAGGACAGGGACAATGAGCAGTTCTTC
14 TRBJ2-5 - TRBV29-1 - CSVETGGGGETQYF TGCAGCGTTGAAACAGGGGGGGGTGGAGAGACCCAGTACTTC
14 TRBJ2-5 TRBD2 TRBV6-6 - CASTSSGVQETQYF TGTGCCAGCACCTCTAGCGGGGTGCAAGAGACCCAGTACTTC
15 TRBJ2-1 - TRBV10-2 - CASRQGGAIYNEQFF TGCGCCAGCCGGCAGGGGGGGGCAATCTACAATGAGCAGTTCTTC
14 TRBJ2-2 - TRBV7-2 - CASSFGGGTGELFF TGTGCCAGCAGCTTTGGGGGTGGGACCGGGGAGCTGTTTTTT
14 TRBJ2-3 - TRBV7-9 - CASGGFPSTDTQYF TGTGCCAGCGGGGGGTTCCCTAGCACAGATACGCAGTATTTT
13 TRBJ1-1 - TRBV29-1 - CSVEDGQRGDAFF TGCAGCGTTGAAGATGGACAGCGGGGGGACGCTTTCTTT
13 TRBJ1-4 - TRBV11-2 - CASSLTQSEKLFF TGTGCCAGCAGCTTAACCCAAAGCGAAAAACTGTTTTTT
15 TRBJ1-4 TRBD1 TRBV4-3 few CASSQDWTGIEKLFF TGCGCCAGCAGCCAAGATTGGACAGGCATTGAAAAACTGTTTTTT
15 TRBJ2-1 - TRBV5-1 - CASSRDTSSYNEQFF TGCGCCAGCAGCAGGGATACGAGCTCCTACAATGAGCAGTTCTTC
14 TRBJ2-7 TRBD2 TRBV7-2 once CASSFGGGAYEQYF TGTGCCAGCAGCTTCGGCGGGGGGGCGTACGAGCAGTACTTC
17 TRBJ2-1 - TRBV4-3 few CASSQERQRVAYNEQFF TGCGCCAGCAGCCAAGAAAGGCAGCGGGTGGCCTACAATGAGCAGTTCTTC
15 TRBJ1-2 - TRBV18 few CASSPEAGVFYGYTF TGTGCCAGCTCACCAGAAGCAGGGGTCTTCTATGGCTACACCTTC